This T cell receptor beta chain was observed in a study of T cells in Graves' hyperthyroidism and ophthalmopathy (dated by TCRdb to the late 2010s). Context from the whole study: Peripheral blood was sampled at the time of initial diagnosis, prior to any treatment. To identify distinguishing TCR V-J signatures, a discovery cohort of about 100 patients was used, comprising 40 to 45 with Graves' ophthalmopathy and around 57 with stable Graves' hyperthyroidism. Prospective prediction of ophthalmopathy was tested in an independent validation cohort consisting of about 20 hyperthyroidism patients and 15 to 17 patients who later progressed to ophthalmopathy. In over five Graves' hyperthyroidism patients, the study also compared T-cell repertoires from thyroid tissue with T-cell repertoires from blood. After blood sampling, hyperthyroidism patients were treated with methimazole at a starting dose of 30 mg daily, and ophthalmopathy patients were treated with high-dose intravenous methylprednisolone. TCR Vbeta CDR3 sequencing of roughly 140 peripheral blood samples (roughly 41 ophthalmopathy, roughly 72 hyperthyroidism and roughly 17 progressor patients) is reported in the paper. The 100 or so discovery patients were divided at random into training and test sets in a 7:3 ratio.

The TCR beta CDR3 regions were amplified from the RNA transcripts. A first-round RT-PCR of the TCR CDR3 used the HTBI primer set with the Qiagen OneStep RT-PCR kit. A second multiplex PCR round built the libraries, followed by size selection and purification. Libraries were sequenced paired-end with 100 bp reads on an Illumina HiSeq2000. The study's processing was this. SOAPnuke was used to process the raw data, removing reads that contained adapters or uncalled bases, had a mean Phred below 15, or lacked an exact match to the constant primer or identifier. High-quality paired reads were merged with COPE v1.2.5, and unique nucleotide sequences were defined as clonotypes. Clonotypes were aligned to IMGT TRBV, TRBD and TRBJ reference segments using MiTCR v1.1. The analysis included only V-J combinations with a frequency above 0.0001, which together covered more than 99% of the repertoires. The TCS score was defined as F50 (clonal expansion) divided by E x V (chaos), with BLOSUM62-based TCRdist calculated between CDR3 peptides within each V-J. Welch's t-statistics and random forest reduced around 510 V-J features to about 12, which were used in a naive Bayes classifier (R e1071). Using fastp at Q25 and MiXCR, TCRdb reprocessed the public reads and kept productive beta chains. Here each entry gathers all rows of one CDR3 protein and keeps the most common genes and DNA. The V and J calls were not made by the authors but by TCRdb's processing. Counted in this sample were more than 350,000 distinct CDR3 sequences; about a sixth of them appeared once. The ten most abundant clones make up roughly 35% of the sample.

What the research found in general, with its limitations: In validation, the model predicted progression to ophthalmopathy with 65% to 71% sensitivity and roughly 72% specificity, a median of about 6.7 months before onset. A 13 V-J signature model separated ophthalmopathy from stable hyperthyroidism, with around 91% sensitivity and roughly 81% specificity in cross-validation and 80%/75% in testing. Sample size was not statistically predetermined, and investigators were not blinded to group allocation. Most expanded thyroid clonotypes (frequency above 0.001) were also found in blood, which suggests that blood repertoires may mirror thyroid immune responses.

Hyperthyroidism patients were newly diagnosed, had a disease duration of under 2 months, and were aged 18 to 65 years. Exclusion was applied to patients with uncontrolled infections, other autoimmune diseases, pregnancy or lactation. Diagnoses were based on clinical symptoms, serum thyroxine and TRAb, thyroid ultrasound and orbital computed tomography. Blood from progressor patients was drawn when they were first diagnosed with hyperthyroidism, before any ophthalmopathy symptoms appeared. PBMCs were isolated from about 10 ml of fresh peripheral blood by Ficoll-Paque density gradient centrifugation. Progressor patients were defined as those initially diagnosed with Graves' hyperthyroidism in whom ophthalmopathy developed during follow-up. Total RNA was extracted using Trizol reagent, and RNA quality was assessed on an Agilent 2100 Bioanalyzer. At the junction V is shortened by 1 base and J by 5 bases, with 8 bases in between. Including the terminal cysteine and phenylalanine, the CDR3 comprises 13 residues. Only CDR3 DNA remains: 39 bases, in frame from the first base. CDR1 and CDR2, looked up from the germline V gene, are MGHRA and YSYEKL.

This clonotype was counted only a few times. This receptor's antigen is unknown. No per-base quality is available; no much larger clone lies one base away. Material: blood. This receptor was obtained from a woman aged 25-40 years with Graves' hyperthyroidism that later progressed to Graves' ophthalmopathy. This chain is built from TRBV4-1 and TRBJ2-5, with no reliable assignment of the D segment. The CDR3 protein is CASSQGPMETQYF. The DNA sequence reads TGCGCCAGCAGCCAAGGCCCCATGGAGACCCAGTACTTC.